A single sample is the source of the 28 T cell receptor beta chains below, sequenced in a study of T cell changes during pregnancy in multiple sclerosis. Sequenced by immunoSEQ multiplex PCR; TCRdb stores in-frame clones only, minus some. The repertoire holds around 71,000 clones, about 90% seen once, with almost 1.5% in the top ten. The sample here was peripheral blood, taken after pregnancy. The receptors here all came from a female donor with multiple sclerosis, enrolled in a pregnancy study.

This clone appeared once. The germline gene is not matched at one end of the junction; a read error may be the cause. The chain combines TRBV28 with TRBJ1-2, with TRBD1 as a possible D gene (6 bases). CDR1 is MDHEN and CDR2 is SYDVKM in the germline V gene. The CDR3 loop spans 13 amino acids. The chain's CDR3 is CAGRYGQTYGYTF. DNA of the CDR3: TGTGCCGGCAGATATGGACAGACCTATGGCTACACCTTC.

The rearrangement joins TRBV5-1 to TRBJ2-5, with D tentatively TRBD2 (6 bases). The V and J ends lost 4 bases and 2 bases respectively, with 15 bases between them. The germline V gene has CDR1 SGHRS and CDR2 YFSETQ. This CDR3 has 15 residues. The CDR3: CASSGMAGRQETQYF. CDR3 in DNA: TGCGCCAGCAGCGGGATGGCGGGACGGCAAGAGACCCAGTACTTC.

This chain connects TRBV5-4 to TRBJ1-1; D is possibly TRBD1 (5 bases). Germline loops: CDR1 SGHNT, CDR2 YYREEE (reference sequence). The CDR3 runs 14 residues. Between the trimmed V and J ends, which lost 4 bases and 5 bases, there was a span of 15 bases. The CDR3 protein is CASSRGVGCTEAFF. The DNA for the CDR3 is TGTGCCAGCAGCCGGGGGGTTGGGTGTACTGAAGCTTTCTTT.

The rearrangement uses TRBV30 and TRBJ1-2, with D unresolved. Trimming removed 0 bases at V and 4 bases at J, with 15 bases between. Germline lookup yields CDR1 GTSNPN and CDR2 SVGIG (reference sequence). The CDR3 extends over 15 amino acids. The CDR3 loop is CAWSVRWGDLYGYTF. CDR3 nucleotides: TGTGCCTGGAGTGTACGCTGGGGAGACCTCTATGGCTACACCTTC.

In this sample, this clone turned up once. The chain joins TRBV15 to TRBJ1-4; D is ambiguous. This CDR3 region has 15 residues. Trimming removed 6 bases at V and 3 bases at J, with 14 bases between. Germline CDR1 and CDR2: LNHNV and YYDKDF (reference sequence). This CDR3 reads CATSDRRAANEKLFF. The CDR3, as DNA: TGTGCCACCAGTGATCGGCGGGCTGCTAATGAAAAACTGTTTTTT. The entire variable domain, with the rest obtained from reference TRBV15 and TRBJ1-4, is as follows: DAMVIQNPRYQVTQFGKPVTLSCSQTLNHNVMYWYQQKSSQAPKLLFHYYDKDFNNEADTPDNFQSRRPNTSFCFLDIRSPGLGDTAMYLCATSDRRAANEKLFFGSGTQLSVL.

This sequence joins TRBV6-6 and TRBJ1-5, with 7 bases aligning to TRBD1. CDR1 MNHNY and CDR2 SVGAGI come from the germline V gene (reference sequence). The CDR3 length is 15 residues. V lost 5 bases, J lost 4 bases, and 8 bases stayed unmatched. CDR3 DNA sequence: TGTGCCAGCAGTGCCGCGACAGGGAAGAATCAGCCCCAGCATTTT. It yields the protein CASSAATGKNQPQHF.

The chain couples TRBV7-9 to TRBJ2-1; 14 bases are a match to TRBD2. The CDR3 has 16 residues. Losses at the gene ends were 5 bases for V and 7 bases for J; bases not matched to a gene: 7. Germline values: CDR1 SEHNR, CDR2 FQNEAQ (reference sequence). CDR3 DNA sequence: TGTGCCAGCAGCGCCCGACTAGCGGGAGGGCCGAATGAGCAGTTCTTC. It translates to CASSARLAGGPNEQFF.

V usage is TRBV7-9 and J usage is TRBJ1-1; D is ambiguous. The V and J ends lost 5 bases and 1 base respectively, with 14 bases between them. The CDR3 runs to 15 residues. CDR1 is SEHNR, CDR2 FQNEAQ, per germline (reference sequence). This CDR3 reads CASSPRPGGNTEAFF. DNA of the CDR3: TGTGCCAGCAGCCCCCGCCCAGGAGGGAACACTGAAGCTTTCTTT.

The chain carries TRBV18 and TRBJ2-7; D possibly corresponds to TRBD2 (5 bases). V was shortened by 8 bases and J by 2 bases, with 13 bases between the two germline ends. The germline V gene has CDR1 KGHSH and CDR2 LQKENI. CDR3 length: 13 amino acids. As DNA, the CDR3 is TGTGCCAGCACTGAACTAGTCACCTACGAGCAGTACTTC. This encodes CASTELVTYEQYF.

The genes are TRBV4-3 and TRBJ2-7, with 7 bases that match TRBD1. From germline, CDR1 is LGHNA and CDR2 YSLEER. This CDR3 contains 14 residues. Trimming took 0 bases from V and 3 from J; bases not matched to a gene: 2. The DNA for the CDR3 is TGCGCCAGCAGCCAAGATACAGGGGTCTACGAGCAGTACTTC. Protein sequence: CASSQDTGVYEQYF.

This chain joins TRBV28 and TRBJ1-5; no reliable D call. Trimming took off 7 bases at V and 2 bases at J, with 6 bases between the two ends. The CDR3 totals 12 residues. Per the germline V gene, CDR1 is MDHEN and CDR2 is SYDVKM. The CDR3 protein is CASKEGNQPQHF. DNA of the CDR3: TGTGCCAGCAAGGAGGGCAATCAGCCCCAGCATTTT. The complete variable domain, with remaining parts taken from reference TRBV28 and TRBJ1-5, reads DVKVTQSSRYLVKRTGEKVFLECVQDMDHENMFWYRQDPGLGLRLIYFSYDVKMKEKGDIPEGYSVSREKKERFSLILESASTNQTSMYLCASKEGNQPQHFGDGTRLSIL.

Written as DNA, the CDR3 is TGTGCCAGTAGTATCGGACTGGAGCTCTACGAGCAGTACTTC. It specifies CASSIGLELYEQYF. This sequence joins TRBV19 and TRBJ2-7; possible D gene TRBD2, 5 bases. The CDR3 is 14 amino acids. The V and J ends lost 3 bases and 3 bases respectively, with 12 bases between them. The germline CDR1 and CDR2 sequences are LNHDA and SQIVND (reference sequence).

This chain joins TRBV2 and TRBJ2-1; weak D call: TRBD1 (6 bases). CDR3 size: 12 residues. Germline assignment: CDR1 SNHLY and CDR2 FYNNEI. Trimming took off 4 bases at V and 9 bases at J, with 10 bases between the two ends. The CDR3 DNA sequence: TGTGCCAGCAGTGTAGGGACAAGTGAGCAGTTCTTC. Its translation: CASSVGTSEQFF.

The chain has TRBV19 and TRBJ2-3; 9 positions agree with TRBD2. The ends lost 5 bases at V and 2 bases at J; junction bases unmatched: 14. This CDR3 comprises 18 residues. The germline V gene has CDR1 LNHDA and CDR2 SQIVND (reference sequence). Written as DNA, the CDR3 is TGTGCCAGTAGTCCCGGGGGGACTAGCTTGCCTTACACAGATACGCAGTATTTT. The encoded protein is CASSPGGTSLPYTDTQYF.

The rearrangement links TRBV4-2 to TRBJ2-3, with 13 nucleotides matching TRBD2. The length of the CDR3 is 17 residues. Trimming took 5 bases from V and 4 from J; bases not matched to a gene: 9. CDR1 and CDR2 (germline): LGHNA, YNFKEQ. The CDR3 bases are TGTGCCAGCAGCTTTCTCGGACTAGCGGGAGACCCAGATACGCAGTATTTT. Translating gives CASSFLGLAGDPDTQYF.

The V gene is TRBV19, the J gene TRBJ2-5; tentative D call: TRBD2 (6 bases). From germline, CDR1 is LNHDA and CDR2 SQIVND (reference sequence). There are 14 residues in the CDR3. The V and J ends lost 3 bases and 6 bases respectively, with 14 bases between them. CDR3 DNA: TGTGCCAGTAGTATCGAGAGGGGAGGCAAGACCCAGTACTTC. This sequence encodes CASSIERGGKTQYF.

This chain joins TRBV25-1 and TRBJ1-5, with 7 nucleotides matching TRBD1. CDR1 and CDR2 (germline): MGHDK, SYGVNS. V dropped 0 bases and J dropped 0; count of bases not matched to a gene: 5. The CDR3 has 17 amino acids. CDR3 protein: CASSEYIGTDSNQPQHF. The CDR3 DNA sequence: TGTGCCAGCAGTGAATATATCGGGACAGATAGCAATCAGCCCCAGCATTTT.

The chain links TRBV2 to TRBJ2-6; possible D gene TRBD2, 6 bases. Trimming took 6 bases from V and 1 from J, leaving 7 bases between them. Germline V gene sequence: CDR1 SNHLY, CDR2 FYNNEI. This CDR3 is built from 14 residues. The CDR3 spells CASREGSGANVLTF. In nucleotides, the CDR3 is TGTGCCAGCAGGGAGGGTTCTGGGGCCAACGTCCTGACTTTC.

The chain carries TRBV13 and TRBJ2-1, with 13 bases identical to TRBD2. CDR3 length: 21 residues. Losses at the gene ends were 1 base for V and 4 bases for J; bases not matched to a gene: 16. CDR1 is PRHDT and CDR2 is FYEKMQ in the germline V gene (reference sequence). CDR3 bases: TGTGCCAGCAGCTTAGCCCCCGGACTAGCGGGAGATTCAAGAAAATACAATGAGCAGTTCTTC. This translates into CASSLAPGLAGDSRKYNEQFF.

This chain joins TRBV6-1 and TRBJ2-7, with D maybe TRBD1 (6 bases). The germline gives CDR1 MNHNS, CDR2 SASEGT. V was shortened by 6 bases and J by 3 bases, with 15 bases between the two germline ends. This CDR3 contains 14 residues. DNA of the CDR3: TGTGCCAGCAGCGACAGGTCCCCCAGCTACGAGCAGTACTTC. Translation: CASSDRSPSYEQYF.

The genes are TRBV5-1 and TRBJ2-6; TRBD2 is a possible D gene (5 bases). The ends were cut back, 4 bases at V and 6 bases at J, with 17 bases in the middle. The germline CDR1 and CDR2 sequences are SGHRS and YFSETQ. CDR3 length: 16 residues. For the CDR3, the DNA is TGCGCCAGCAGCCCGGACGGGGTCTACGAGGCCAACGTCCTGACTTTC. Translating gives CASSPDGVYEANVLTF.

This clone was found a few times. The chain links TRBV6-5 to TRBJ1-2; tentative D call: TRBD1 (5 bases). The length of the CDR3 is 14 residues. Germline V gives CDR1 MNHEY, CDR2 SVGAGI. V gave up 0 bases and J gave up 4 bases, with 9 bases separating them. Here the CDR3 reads CASSYSTEAYGYTF. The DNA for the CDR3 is TGTGCCAGCAGTTACTCGACAGAGGCCTATGGCTACACCTTC.

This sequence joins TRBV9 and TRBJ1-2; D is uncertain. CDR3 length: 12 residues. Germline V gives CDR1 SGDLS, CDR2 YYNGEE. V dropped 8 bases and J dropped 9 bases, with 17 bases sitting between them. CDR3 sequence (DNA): TGTGCCAGTTACCGCGCCCTCGAGCGCTACACCTTC. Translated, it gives CASYRALERYTF.

As DNA, the CDR3 is TGTGCCAGTCAAGGGGGCACAAGGGATACGCAGTATTTT. It translates to CASQGGTRDTQYF. V is TRBV2 and J is TRBJ2-3, with 7 bases identical to TRBD1. With V trimmed by 9 bases and J by 6 bases, 9 bases remained unmatched. CDR1 is SNHLY and CDR2 is FYNNEI in the germline V gene. The CDR3 consists of 13 residues.

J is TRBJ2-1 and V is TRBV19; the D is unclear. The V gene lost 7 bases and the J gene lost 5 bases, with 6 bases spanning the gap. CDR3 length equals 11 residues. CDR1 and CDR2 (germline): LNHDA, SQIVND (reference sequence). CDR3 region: CASNTNNEQFF. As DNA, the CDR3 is TGTGCCAGTAATACAAACAATGAGCAGTTCTTC.

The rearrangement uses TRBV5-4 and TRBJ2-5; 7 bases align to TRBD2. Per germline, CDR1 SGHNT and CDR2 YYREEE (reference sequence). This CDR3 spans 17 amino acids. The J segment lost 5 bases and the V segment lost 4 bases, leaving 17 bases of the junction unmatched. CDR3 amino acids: CASSDRGPGLPQETQYF. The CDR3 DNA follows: TGTGCCAGCAGCGATAGAGGGCCGGGACTACCCCAGGAGACCCAGTACTTC.

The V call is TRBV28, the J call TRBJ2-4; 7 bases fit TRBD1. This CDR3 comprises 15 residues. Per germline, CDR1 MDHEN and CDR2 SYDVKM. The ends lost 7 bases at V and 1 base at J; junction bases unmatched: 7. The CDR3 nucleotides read TGTGCCAGCAACCCGACAGGGCGGGCCAAAAACATTCAGTACTTC. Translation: CASNPTGRAKNIQYF.

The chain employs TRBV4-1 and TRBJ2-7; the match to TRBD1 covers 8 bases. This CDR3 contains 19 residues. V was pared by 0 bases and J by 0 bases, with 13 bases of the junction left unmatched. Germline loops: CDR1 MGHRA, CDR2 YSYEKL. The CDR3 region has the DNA TGCGCCAGCAGCCAAGAGGACCCGCCCGCCGGGACAGGCTCCTACGAGCAGTACTTC. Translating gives CASSQEDPPAGTGSYEQYF.